This T cell receptor beta chain was obtained from a study of tumor-infiltrating lymphocytes in oesophageal squamous cell carcinoma. TCRdb independently ran MiXCR on the PCR reads; one entry per CDR3 protein. The sample comprises 13,000 or so distinct CDR3 sequences, 50% to 60% of which are singletons, and 30% to 40% rests with the top ten. CDR1 and CDR2 from the germline V gene are SGHTA and FQGTGA. This CDR3 contains 16 residues. The V gene end was trimmed by 7 bases and the J gene end by 1 base; junction bases not matched to a gene: 8. Sequencing was carried out using esophageal tumor tissue. This chain joins TRBV7-3 and TRBJ2-2; TRBD2 matches at 8 bases. This receptor was taken from a female donor with esophageal squamous cell carcinoma. DNA for the CDR3: TGTGCCAGCACCCTCCCGGGACTAGAGAACACCGGGGAGCTGTTTTTT. Amino acids: CASTLPGLENTGELFF. Variable domain in full (rest from reference TRBV7-3 and TRBJ2-2): GAGVSQTPSNKVTEKGKYVELRCDPISGHTALYWYRQSLGQGPEFLIYFQGTGAADDSGLPNDRFFAVRPEGSVSTLKIQRTERGDSAVYLCASTLPGLENTGELFFGEGSRLTVL.